This T cell receptor beta chain was retrieved from a study of CD8+ T cells in alopecia areata. Study background: Tofacitinib was given for 6 to 18 months, then stopped for 6 months.

TCR sequencing used cDNA made by reverse transcription of extracted RNA. Some clones are missing from TCRdb's copy, which holds only in-frame ones; the method was immunoSEQ multiplex PCR. The sample lists roughly 97,000 clones; roughly 41% were seen once. The CDR3 sequence is 16 residues long. Between the trimmed V and J ends, which lost 1 base and 0 bases, there was a span of 11 bases. The germline gives CDR1 KGHSH, CDR2 LQKENI. The sequence came from a human donor with alopecia areata. The specimen sequenced was CD4+ T cells sorted from blood. The V gene is TRBV18, the J gene TRBJ2-3; unclear D gene. In nucleotides, the CDR3 is TGTGCCAGCTCACCACTGGACGTTTCTAGCACAGATACGCAGTATTTT. Amino acid sequence: CASSPLDVSSTDTQYF.